This TCR beta chain is drawn from a study of blood T cell repertoires in COVID-19. Overall study: Material from acute and convalescent COVID-19 was sourced from the United States, Italy and Spain. T cells, B-cell-depleted T cells, or PBMCs provided the cDNA or gDNA that served as material.

CDR1 and CDR2 from the germline V gene are MGHRA and YSYEKL. The CDR3 runs 15 residues. Trimming shortened V by 0 bases and J by 2 bases, and 10 bases separated the two germline ends. Authors' data handling: Using reference gene primer amplification, nucleated cell counts were estimated. Libraries were prepared by immunoSEQ multiplex PCR; TCRdb keeps only in-frame clonotypes and omits some of them. V, J and clone size reflect that table, while D and trimming were determined from the DNA. The sample lists 35,000 to 55,000 clones; about 92% were seen once. The sequence was collected from a man aged 65-85 years with active COVID-19. The V gene is TRBV4-1, the J gene TRBJ2-5; D is undetermined. The material sequenced was peripheral blood. The CDR3 reads CASSQDEVRQETQYF. In nucleotides, the CDR3 is TGCGCCAGCAGCCAAGATGAGGTACGGCAAGAGACCCAGTACTTC.